Each of the 3 T cell receptor beta chains below was sequenced from the same sample in a study of monozygotic twins with inflammatory bowel disease. Following a re-call of the 5' RACE reads, TCRdb has one entry per CDR3 protein and lacks DNA. The listing records fewer than 550,000 distinct CDR3 sequences. The sample was blood. The receptors stem from a human donor with ulcerative colitis or Crohn's disease, or a healthy co-twin of an affected twin (not recorded which).

This rearrangement joins TRBV7-6 to TRBJ1-1. Germline V gene lookup returns CDR1 SGHVS and CDR2 FNYEAQ. This CDR3 is built from 13 residues. The CDR3 loop reads CASAASGGTEAFF. The whole variable domain, remainder taken from reference TRBV7-6 and TRBJ1-1, is GAGVSQSPRYKVTKRGQDVALRCDPISGHVSLYWYRQALGQGPEFLTYFNYEAQQDKSGLPNDRFSAERPEGSISTLTIQRTEQRDSAMYRCASAASGGTEAFFGQGTRLTVV.

The V gene is TRBV28, the J gene TRBJ2-3; TCRdb's D call, TRBD1, is unchecked because there is no DNA. The germline CDR1 and CDR2 sequences are MDHEN and SYDVKM. The CDR3 is made up of 17 amino acids. The CDR3 reads CASSSYTRDPGTDTQYF. Filled out from reference TRBV28 and TRBJ2-3, the complete variable domain reads DVKVTQSSRYLVKRTGEKVFLECVQDMDHENMFWYRQDPGLGLRLIYFSYDVKMKEKGDIPEGYSVSREKKERFSLILESASTNQTSMYLCASSSYTRDPGTDTQYFGPGTRLTVL.

The CDR3 reads CASSFGHRNSPLHF. V and J are TRBV7-2 and TRBJ1-6; without DNA, the TCRdb call of TRBD1 cannot be checked. The CDR3 loop spans 14 amino acids. CDR1 SGHTA and CDR2 FQGNSA come from the germline V gene.